This is a list of T cell receptor beta chains from one sample in a study of shared clonotypes between healthy human individuals. TCRdb's copy holds only in-frame clones and misses some; the assay was immunoSEQ multiplex PCR. Of some 96,000 clones in the sample, approximately 44% were seen once. Sequencing was carried out using PBMCs. The receptors stem from a woman in her 40s in good health. Some clones in this sample may be carry-over from other donors' samples. Each CDR3 is given with its conserved first and last residue. D genes are given only for firm matches. Only some rows state a clone size, as once, few, many or a class for expanded clones.

clone_size d_call j_call v_call cdr3_nt cdr3_aa
. . TRBJ1-5 TRBV28 TGTGCCAGCAGTTCCAGTGGAGGGCGGGACAATCAGCCCCAGCATTTT CASSSSGGRDNQPQHF
many . TRBJ1-2 TRBV30 TGTGCCTGGAGTGTACAGCCCTATGGCTACACCTTC CAWSVQPYGYTF
many TRBD1 TRBJ1-5 TRBV28 TGTGCCAGCAGTTACAGGGGGCGACTTCAGCCCCAGCATTTT CASSYRGRLQPQHF
. . TRBJ2-7 TRBV11-2 TGTGCCAGCAGCTTCACAGCGGCCCGGTACGAGCAGTACTTC CASSFTAARYEQYF
many TRBD1 TRBJ1-3 TRBV5-1 TGCGCCAGCAGCACCGCAACAGGGGGCAGGAACACCATATATTTT CASSTATGGRNTIYF
. . TRBJ1-1 TRBV28 TGTGCCAGCAGTTCCGCGGGGGTTGGAGCTTTCTTT CASSSAGVGAFF
many TRBD1 TRBJ2-3 TRBV28 TGTGCCAGCATAGAGACAGGGGGCGTGGGAGATACGCAGTATTTT CASIETGGVGDTQYF
. TRBD1 TRBJ1-4 TRBV5-1 TGCGCCAGCAGCTTGACCGGGACAGGTTCTAATGAAAAACTGTTTTTT CASSLTGTGSNEKLFF
. . TRBJ1-2 TRBV27 TGTGCCAGCAGACAGGCTAACTATGGCTACACCTTC CASRQANYGYTF
. TRBD1 TRBJ1-1 TRBV5-4 TGTGCCAGCAGCTTCGGACAGGGTATGAACACTGAAGCTTTCTTT CASSFGQGMNTEAFF
many TRBD2 TRBJ2-3 TRBV6-4 TGTGCCAGCAGTGAAGGTCTAGCGGAAACAGATACGCAGTATTTT CASSEGLAETDTQYF
. . TRBJ1-1 TRBV5-4 TGTGCCAGCAGCTTTTCCGAGAACACTGAAGCTTTCTTT CASSFSENTEAFF
once . TRBJ1-2 TRBV29-1 TGCAGCGTTGAACCCCGGGACTTGATCTATGGCTACACCTTC CSVEPRDLIYGYTF
. . TRBJ1-3 TRBV10-2 TGCGCCAGCAGTGAGAGAGTCAACTCTGGAAACACCATATATTTT CASSERVNSGNTIYF
few . TRBJ1-5 TRBV28 TGTGCCAGCAGTTTAGTTGGGGGCGGTCAGCCCCAGCATTTT CASSLVGGGQPQHF
. . TRBJ2-7 TRBV7-8 TGTGCCAGCAGCTCGACAACCGGGACAATAGCCGAGCAGTACTTC CASSSTTGTIAEQYF
. . TRBJ2-3 TRBV7-2 TGTGCCAGCAGCCCGTACACAGATACGCAGTATTTT CASSPYTDTQYF
few TRBD2 TRBJ2-7 TRBV4-2 TGTGCCAGCAGCCAGGCCGGAGCGGGGAGCTCCTACGAGCAGTACTTC CASSQAGAGSSYEQYF
. . TRBJ2-7 TRBV4-3 TGCGCCAGCAGCCAAGGTCGGGGAATCGGGCCCTACGAGCAGTACTTC CASSQGRGIGPYEQYF
. TRBD1 TRBJ1-1 TRBV7-2 TGTGCCAGCAGGGGAAGACAGGGGAGCACTGAAGCTTTCTTT CASRGRQGSTEAFF
. TRBD1 TRBJ1-5 TRBV27 TGTGCCAGCAGTTTATCGACAGGGGGTGATCAGCCCCAGCATTTT CASSLSTGGDQPQHF
few . TRBJ1-6 TRBV2 TGTGCCAGCAGGGGATTGACGACAGGTCCTGGGGGCTCCTATAATTCACCCCTCCACTTT CASRGLTTGPGGSYNSPLHF
many . TRBJ2-1 TRBV9 TGTGCCAGCAGCGTAGTAGGAAACTACAATGAGCAGTTCTTC CASSVVGNYNEQFF
few TRBD2 TRBJ2-1 TRBV7-2 TGTGCCAGCAGCTCCGGGACTAGCGGGAGGGCCTACAATGAGCAGTTCTTC CASSSGTSGRAYNEQFF